This T cell receptor beta chain was documented in a study of T cells in localized non-small cell lung cancer. TCRdb's copy holds only in-frame clones and misses some; the assay was immunoSEQ multiplex PCR. The sample includes over 10,000 clones, roughly 30% of them seen just once. This clone came up a few times. Trimming removed 6 bases from V and 0 bases from J, with 11 bases in between. CDR3 size: 15 residues. This specimen consisted of lung tumor tissue, obtained before any cancer treatment. The receptor's source is a female donor of 60 years or more with stage I lung adenocarcinoma. This chain uses TRBV23-1 with TRBJ2-2; D ambiguous. TRBV23-1 is noted as an ORF with a role that remains uncertain. CDR3 region: CASRLSTTNTGELFF. The DNA of the CDR3 is TGCGCCAGCAGGTTATCCACCACGAACACCGGGGAGCTGTTTTTT.